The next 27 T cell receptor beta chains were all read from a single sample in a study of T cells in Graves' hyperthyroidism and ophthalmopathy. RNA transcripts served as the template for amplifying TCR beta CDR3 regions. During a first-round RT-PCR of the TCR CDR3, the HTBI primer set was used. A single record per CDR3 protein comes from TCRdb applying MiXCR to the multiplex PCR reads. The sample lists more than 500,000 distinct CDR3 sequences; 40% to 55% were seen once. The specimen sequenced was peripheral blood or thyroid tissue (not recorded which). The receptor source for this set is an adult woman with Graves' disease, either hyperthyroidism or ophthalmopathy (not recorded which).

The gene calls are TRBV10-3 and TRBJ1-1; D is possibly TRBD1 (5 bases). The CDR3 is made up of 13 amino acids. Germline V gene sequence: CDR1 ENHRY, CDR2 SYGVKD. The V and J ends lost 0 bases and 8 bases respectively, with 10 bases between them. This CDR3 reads CAISESPTAEAFF. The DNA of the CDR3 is TGTGCCATCAGTGAGTCACCGACAGCCGAAGCTTTCTTT.

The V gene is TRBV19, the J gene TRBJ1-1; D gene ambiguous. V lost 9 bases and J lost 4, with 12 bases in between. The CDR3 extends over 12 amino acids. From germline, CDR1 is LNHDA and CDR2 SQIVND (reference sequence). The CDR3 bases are TGTGCCAGCTCAGGACGCAGCACTGAAGCTTTCTTT. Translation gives CASSGRSTEAFF.

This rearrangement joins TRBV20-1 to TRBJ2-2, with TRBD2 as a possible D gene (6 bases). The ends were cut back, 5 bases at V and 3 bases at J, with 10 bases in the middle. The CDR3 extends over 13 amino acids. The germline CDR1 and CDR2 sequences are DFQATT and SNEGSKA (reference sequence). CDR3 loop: CSAGERDTGELFF. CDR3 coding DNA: TGCAGTGCTGGGGAGCGGGACACCGGGGAGCTGTTTTTT.

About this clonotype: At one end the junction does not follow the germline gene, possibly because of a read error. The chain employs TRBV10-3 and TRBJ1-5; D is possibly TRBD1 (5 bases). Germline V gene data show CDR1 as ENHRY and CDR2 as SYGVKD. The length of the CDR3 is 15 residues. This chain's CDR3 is CASPRREDSNQPRHF. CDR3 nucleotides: TGTGCTTCCCCACGCAGGGAAGACAGCAATCAGCCCCGGCATTTT.

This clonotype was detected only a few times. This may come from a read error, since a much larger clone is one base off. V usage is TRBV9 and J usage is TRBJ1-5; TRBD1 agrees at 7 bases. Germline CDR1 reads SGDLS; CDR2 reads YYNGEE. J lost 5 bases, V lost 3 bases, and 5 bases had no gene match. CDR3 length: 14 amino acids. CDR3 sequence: CASSAGTEDQPQHF. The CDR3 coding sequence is TGTGCCAGCAGCGCAGGGACAGAGGATCAGCCCCAGCATTTT.

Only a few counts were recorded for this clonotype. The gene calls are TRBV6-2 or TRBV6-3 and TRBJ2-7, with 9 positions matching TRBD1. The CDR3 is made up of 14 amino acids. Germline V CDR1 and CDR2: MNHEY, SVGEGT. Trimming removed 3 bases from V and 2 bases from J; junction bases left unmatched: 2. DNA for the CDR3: TGTGCCAGCAGTTATGACAGGGGGACCTACGAGCAGTACTTC. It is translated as CASSYDRGTYEQYF.

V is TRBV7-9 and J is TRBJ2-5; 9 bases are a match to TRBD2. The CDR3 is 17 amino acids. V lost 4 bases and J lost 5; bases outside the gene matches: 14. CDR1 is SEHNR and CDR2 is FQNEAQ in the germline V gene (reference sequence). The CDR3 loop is CASSYPVSAGGRETQYF. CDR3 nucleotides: TGTGCCAGCAGCTACCCAGTCTCGGCGGGAGGGCGGGAGACCCAGTACTTC.

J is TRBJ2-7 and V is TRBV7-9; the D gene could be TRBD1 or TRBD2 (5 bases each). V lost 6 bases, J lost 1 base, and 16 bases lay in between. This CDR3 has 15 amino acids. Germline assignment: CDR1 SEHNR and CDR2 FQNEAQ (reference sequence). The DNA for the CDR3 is TGTGCCAGCAGTCCGACTTCGGGACCATCCTACGAGCAGTACTTC. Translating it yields CASSPTSGPSYEQYF.

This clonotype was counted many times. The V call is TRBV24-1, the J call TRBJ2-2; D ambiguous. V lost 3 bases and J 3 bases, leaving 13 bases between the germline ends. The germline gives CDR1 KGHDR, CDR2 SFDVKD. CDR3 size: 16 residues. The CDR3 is CATSDPRNGDTGELFF. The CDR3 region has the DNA TGTGCCACCAGTGATCCCCGTAATGGTGACACCGGGGAGCTGTTTTTT.

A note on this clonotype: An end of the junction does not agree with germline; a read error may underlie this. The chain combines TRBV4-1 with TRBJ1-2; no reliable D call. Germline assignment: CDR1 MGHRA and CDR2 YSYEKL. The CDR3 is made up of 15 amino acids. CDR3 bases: TGTGCCAGCAGCGACCAATCGGAGCGTGTCTATGGCTACACCTTC. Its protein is CASSDQSERVYGYTF.

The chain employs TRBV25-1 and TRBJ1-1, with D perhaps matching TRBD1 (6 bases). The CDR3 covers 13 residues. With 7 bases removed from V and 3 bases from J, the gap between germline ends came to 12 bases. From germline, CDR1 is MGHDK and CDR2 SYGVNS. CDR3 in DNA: TGTGCCAGCATTAACTCAGGGGACACTGAAGCTTTCTTT. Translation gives CASINSGDTEAFF.

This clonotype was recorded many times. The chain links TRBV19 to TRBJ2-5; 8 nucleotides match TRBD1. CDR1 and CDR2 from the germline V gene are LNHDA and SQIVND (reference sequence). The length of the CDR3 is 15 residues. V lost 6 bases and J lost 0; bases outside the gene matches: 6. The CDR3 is CASRWTGTYQETQYF. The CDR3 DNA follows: TGTGCCAGTAGATGGACAGGGACGTACCAAGAGACCCAGTACTTC.

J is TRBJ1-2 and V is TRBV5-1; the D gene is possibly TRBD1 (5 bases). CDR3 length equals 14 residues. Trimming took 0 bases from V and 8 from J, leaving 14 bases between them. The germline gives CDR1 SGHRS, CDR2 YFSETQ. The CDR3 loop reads CASSLEGIRDGYTF. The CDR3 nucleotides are TGCGCCAGCAGCTTGGAAGGCATCAGGGACGGCTACACCTTC. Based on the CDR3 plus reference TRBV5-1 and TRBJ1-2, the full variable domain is KAGVTQTPRYLIKTRGQQVTLSCSPISGHRSVSWYQQTPGQGLQFLFEYFSETQRNKGNFPGRFSGRQFSNSRSEMNVSTLELGDSALYLCASSLEGIRDGYTFGSGTRLTVV.

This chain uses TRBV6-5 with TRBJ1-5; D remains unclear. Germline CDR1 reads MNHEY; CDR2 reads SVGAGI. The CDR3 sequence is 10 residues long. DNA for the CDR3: TGTGCTACCGGCTTTCAGCCCCAGCATTTT. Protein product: CATGFQPQHF.

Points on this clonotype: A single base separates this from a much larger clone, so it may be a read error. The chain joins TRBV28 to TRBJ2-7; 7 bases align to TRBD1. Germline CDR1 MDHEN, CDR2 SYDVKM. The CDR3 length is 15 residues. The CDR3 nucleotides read TGTGCCAGCAGTTTCGGTGACAGGGCCACCTACGGGCAGTACTTC. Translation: CASSFGDRATYGQYF.

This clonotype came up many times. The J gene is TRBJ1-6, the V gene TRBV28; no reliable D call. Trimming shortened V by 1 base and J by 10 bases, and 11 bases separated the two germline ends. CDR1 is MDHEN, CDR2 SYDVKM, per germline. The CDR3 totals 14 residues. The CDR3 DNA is TGTGCCAGCAGTTTATCCCAGCTGAACTCACCCCTCCACTTT. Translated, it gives CASSLSQLNSPLHF.

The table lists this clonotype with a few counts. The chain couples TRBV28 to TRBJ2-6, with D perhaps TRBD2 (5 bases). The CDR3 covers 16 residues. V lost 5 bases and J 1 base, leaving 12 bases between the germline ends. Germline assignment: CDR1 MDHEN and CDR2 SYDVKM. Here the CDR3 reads CASSPFGESGANVLTF. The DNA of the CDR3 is TGTGCCAGCAGTCCCTTTGGGGAGTCTGGGGCCAACGTCCTGACTTTC.

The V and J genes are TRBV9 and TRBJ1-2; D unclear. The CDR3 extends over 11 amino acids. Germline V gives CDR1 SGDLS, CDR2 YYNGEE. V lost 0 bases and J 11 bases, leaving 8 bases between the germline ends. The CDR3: CASSVEAGYTF. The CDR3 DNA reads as TGTGCCAGCAGCGTAGAAGCGGGTTACACCTTC.

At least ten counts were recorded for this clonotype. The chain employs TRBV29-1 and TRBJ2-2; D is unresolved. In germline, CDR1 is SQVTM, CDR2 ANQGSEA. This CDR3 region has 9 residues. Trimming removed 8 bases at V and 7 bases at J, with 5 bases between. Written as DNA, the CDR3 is TGCAGCTACCACGGGGAGCTGTTTTTT. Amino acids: CSYHGELFF.

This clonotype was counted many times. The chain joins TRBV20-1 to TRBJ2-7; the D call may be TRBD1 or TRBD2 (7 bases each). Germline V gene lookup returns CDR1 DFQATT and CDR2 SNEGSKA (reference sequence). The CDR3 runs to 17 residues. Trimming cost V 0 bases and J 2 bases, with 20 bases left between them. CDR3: CSARDRAGRGPTYEQYF. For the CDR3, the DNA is TGCAGTGCTAGAGATAGGGCGGGGAGGGGGCCCACCTACGAGCAGTACTTC.

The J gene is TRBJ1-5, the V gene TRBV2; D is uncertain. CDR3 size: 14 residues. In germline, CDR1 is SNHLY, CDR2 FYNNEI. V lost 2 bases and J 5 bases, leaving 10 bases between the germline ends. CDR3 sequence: CASSEQAGDQPQHF. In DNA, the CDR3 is TGTGCCAGCAGTGAACAGGCCGGGGATCAGCCCCAGCATTTT.

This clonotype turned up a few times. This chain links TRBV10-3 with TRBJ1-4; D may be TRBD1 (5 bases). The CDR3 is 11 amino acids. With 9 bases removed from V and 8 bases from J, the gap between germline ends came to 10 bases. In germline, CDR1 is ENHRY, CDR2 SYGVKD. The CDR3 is CAIRRGEKLFF. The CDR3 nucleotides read TGTGCCATACGCCGGGGGGAAAAACTGTTTTTT.

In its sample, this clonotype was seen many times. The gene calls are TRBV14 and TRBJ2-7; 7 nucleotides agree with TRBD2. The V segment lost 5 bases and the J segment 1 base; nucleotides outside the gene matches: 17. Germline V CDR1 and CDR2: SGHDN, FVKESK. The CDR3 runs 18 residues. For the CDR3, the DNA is TGTGCCAGCAGCACCCTTGAGGGTCGTGGCGGGAGATCCTACGAGCAGTACTTC. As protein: CASSTLEGRGGRSYEQYF.

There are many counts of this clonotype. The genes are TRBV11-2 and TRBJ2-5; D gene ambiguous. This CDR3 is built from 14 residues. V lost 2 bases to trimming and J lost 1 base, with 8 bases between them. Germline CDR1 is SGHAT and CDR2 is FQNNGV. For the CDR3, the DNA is TGTGCCAGCAGCTTATCTTCAACCCAAGAGACCCAGTACTTC. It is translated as CASSLSSTQETQYF.

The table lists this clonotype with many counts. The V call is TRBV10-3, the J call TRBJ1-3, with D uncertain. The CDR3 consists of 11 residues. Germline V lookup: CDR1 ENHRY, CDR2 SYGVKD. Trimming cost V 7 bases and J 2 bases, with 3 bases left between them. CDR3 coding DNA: TGTGCCATCAAGGCTGGAAACACCATATATTTT. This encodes CAIKAGNTIYF.

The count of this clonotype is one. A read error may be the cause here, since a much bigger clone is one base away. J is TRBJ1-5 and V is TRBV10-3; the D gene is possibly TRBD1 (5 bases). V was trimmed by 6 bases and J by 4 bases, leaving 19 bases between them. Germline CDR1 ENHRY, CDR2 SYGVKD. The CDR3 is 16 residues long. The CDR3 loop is CAISPPLGVSNQPQHF. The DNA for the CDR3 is TGTGCCATCAGCCCTCCCCTGGGGGTATCAAATCAGCCCCAGCATTTT.

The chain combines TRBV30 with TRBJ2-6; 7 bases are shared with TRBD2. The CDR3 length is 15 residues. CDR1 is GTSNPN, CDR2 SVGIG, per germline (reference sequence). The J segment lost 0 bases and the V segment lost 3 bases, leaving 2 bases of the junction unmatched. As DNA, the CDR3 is TGTGCCTGGAGAGCGGGACTCTCTGGGGCCAACGTCCTGACTTTC. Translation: CAWRAGLSGANVLTF.